These 20 T cell receptor beta chains came from one sample sequenced in a study of T cells in Graves' hyperthyroidism and ophthalmopathy (dated by TCRdb to the late 2010s). Receptor libraries were prepared by multiplex PCR. Sequencing took place on an Illumina HiSeq 2000. TCR beta CDR3 regions were amplified from RNA transcripts. A first-round RT-PCR of the TCR CDR3 used the HTBI primer set with the Qiagen OneStep RT-PCR kit. The public sequencing data were trimmed at Q25 with fastp and processed into clonotypes with MiXCR by TCRdb, which kept only in-frame beta chains. Rows merge per CDR3 protein into single entries with the most common DNA and genes. A total of a few hundred thousand distinct CDR3 sequences appear in this sample, 15% to 20% of them only once. Approximately 32% of the sample rests with the top ten. The specimen sequenced was blood. The source of these receptors is a woman between 25 and 40 years old with Graves' ophthalmopathy.

Turning to this clonotype: Being one base from a much bigger clone, this may be a read error. The chain couples TRBV7-8 to TRBJ1-2; D remains ambiguous. The CDR3 covers 13 residues. The germline V gene encodes CDR1 SGHVS and CDR2 FQNEAQ. CDR3 in amino acids: CASSPTPKYGHTF. The CDR3 region has the DNA TGTGCCAGCAGTCCTACCCCAAAGTATGGCCACACCTTC. The entire variable domain, with the rest obtained from reference TRBV7-8 and TRBJ1-2, is as follows: GAGVSQSPRYKVAKRGQDVALRCDPISGHVSLFWYQQALGQGPEFLTYFQNEAQLDKSGLPSDRFFAERPEGSVSTLKIQRTQQEDSAVYLCASSPTPKYGHTFGSGTRLTVV.

This clonotype was seen a few times. This chain joins TRBV12-3 or TRBV12-4 and TRBJ2-7; 8 positions match TRBD2. The ends lost 5 bases at V and 2 bases at J; junction bases unmatched: 11. CDR3 length equals 16 residues. The CDR3 bases are TGTGCCAGCAGTCCACCTGTTGCGGGGGGCCCCTACGAGCAGTACTTC. It specifies CASSPPVAGGPYEQYF.

CDR3 sequence: CATSDLTLAGDAHTQYF. The DNA of the CDR3 is TGTGCCACCAGTGATTTGACCCTAGCGGGAGATGCACATACGCAGTATTTT. The rearrangement links TRBV24-1 to TRBJ2-3; 10 bases are shared with TRBD2. Losses at the gene ends were 0 bases for V and 7 bases for J; bases not matched to a gene: 9. This CDR3 contains 17 residues. Germline V gene data show CDR1 as KGHDR and CDR2 as SFDVKD.

This clonotype was counted at least ten times. The genes are TRBV2 and TRBJ1-4, with D hard to call. The ends were cut back, 5 bases at V and 5 bases at J, with 12 bases in the middle. The CDR3 runs 14 residues. CDR1 is SNHLY and CDR2 is FYNNEI in the germline V gene. In nucleotides, the CDR3 is TGTGCCAGCAGTAGAGCCAGCCGAAATGAAAAACTGTTTTTT. Protein product: CASSRASRNEKLFF.

This clonotype was detected ten times or more. The V and J genes are TRBV20-1 and TRBJ2-7, with D tentatively TRBD2 (5 bases). V gave up 3 bases and J gave up 3 bases, with 6 bases separating them. Per the germline V gene, CDR1 is DFQATT and CDR2 is SNEGSKA (reference sequence). The CDR3 contains 11 residues. The CDR3 spells CSASEGYEQYF. In nucleotides, the CDR3 is TGCAGTGCTAGTGAGGGCTACGAGCAGTACTTC.

This clonotype was seen repeatedly, ten times or more. The rearrangement links TRBV7-2 to TRBJ2-7; 9 positions agree with TRBD2. This CDR3 region has 15 residues. V was pared by 5 bases and J by 2 bases, with 7 bases of the junction left unmatched. CDR1 is SGHTA and CDR2 is FQGNSA in the germline V gene. DNA of the CDR3: TGTGCCAGCAGCGTTCGGACTAGCGTAACCTACGAGCAGTACTTC. It codes for CASSVRTSVTYEQYF.

This clonotype was detected only a few times. The rearrangement joins TRBV7-9 to TRBJ1-6; 10 nucleotides align to TRBD1. V dropped 1 base and J dropped 7; count of bases not matched to a gene: 4. In germline, CDR1 is SEHNR, CDR2 FQNEAQ (reference sequence). There are 16 residues in the CDR3. The CDR3: CASSLGDRGRNSPLHF. CDR3 coding DNA: TGTGCCAGCAGCTTAGGGGACAGGGGCCGGAATTCACCCCTCCACTTT.

This clonotype was detected only a few times. This sequence joins TRBV9 and TRBJ2-1, with 8 bases aligning to TRBD2. Germline loops: CDR1 SGDLS, CDR2 YYNGEE. The CDR3 runs 13 residues. Trimming at V came to 7 bases and at J to 10 bases, leaving 10 bases not matched to a gene. CDR3 coding DNA: TGTGCCAGCGGAAGGGGACTAGGGGGGGAGCAGTTCTTC. Translating it yields CASGRGLGGEQFF. The complete variable domain, with remaining parts taken from reference TRBV9 and TRBJ2-1, reads DSGVTQTPKHLITATGQRVTLRCSPRSGDLSVYWYQQSLDQGLQFLIQYYNGEERAKGNILERFSAQQFPDLHSELNLSSLELGDSALYFCASGRGLGGEQFFGPGTRLTVL.

This clonotype was recorded at least ten times. This chain uses TRBV11-1 with TRBJ2-3; 11 nucleotides line up with TRBD1. The CDR3 contains 16 residues. After removal of 0 bases from V and 7 bases from J, the junction contained 6 bases not matched to a gene. Germline CDR1 SGHAT, CDR2 FQDESV (reference sequence). The CDR3 nucleotides read TGTGCCAGCAGCTTAGCGGGGACAGGGGGTCCCTATACGCAGTATTTT. It specifies CASSLAGTGGPYTQYF.

Only a few counts were recorded for this clonotype. The genes are TRBV4-3 and TRBJ1-1; tentatively, D is TRBD1 (6 bases). This CDR3 has 16 amino acids. Trimming pared 2 bases from V and 0 bases from J, leaving 13 bases between. CDR1 is LGHNA, CDR2 YSLEER, per germline. CDR3: CASSQIQGGMNTEAFF. The CDR3, as DNA: TGCGCCAGCAGCCAAATACAGGGAGGAATGAACACTGAAGCTTTCTTT.

This clonotype turned up a few times. This chain joins TRBV6-2 or TRBV6-3 and TRBJ2-1, with D maybe TRBD2 (6 bases). Looked up from germline, CDR1 is MNHEY and CDR2 is SVGEGT. The CDR3 length is 14 residues. V was clipped by 6 bases and J by 6 bases, with 15 bases between them. The CDR3 loop reads CASRRDVALNEQFF. Here the CDR3 DNA reads TGTGCCAGCAGGCGGGACGTCGCCCTCAATGAGCAGTTCTTC.

J is TRBJ2-2 and V is TRBV11-2; TRBD1 agrees at 9 bases. CDR3 size: 16 residues. CDR1 is SGHAT, CDR2 FQNNGV, per germline. Losses at the gene ends were 6 bases for V and 1 base for J; bases not matched to a gene: 6. The CDR3 spells CASSTTGGKNTGELFF. Written as DNA, the CDR3 is TGTGCCAGCAGTACAACAGGGGGCAAGAACACCGGGGAGCTGTTTTTT.

This chain links TRBV25-1 with TRBJ2-5; no clear D gene. The CDR3 loop spans 14 amino acids. Germline assignment: CDR1 MGHDK and CDR2 SYGVNS. V was cut by 0 bases and J by 4 bases, with 9 bases left in between. This chain's CDR3 is CASSEYTGPETQYF. In DNA, the CDR3 is TGTGCCAGCAGTGAATATACCGGGCCAGAGACCCAGTACTTC.

Remarks on this clonotype: A much more abundant neighbour one base away suggests this may be a read error. The V gene is TRBV7-2, the J gene TRBJ1-1; D perhaps matches TRBD1 (5 bases). The CDR3 is 13 residues long. CDR1 and CDR2 from the germline V gene are SGHTA and FQGNSA. The CDR3 here is CASSGGGNTEASF. The CDR3 DNA follows: TGTGCCAGCAGCGGTGGGGGTAACACTGAAGCTTCCTTT.

This chain connects TRBV5-4 to TRBJ2-5; 7 bases fit TRBD1. The CDR3 covers 14 residues. Losses at the gene ends were 4 bases for V and 5 bases for J; bases not matched to a gene: 8. The germline V gene has CDR1 SGHNT and CDR2 YYREEE (reference sequence). The CDR3: CASSPGQILETQYF. The CDR3 region has the DNA TGTGCCAGCAGCCCGGGACAGATCTTGGAGACCCAGTACTTC.

This clonotype was seen at least ten times. The rearrangement uses TRBV5-1 and TRBJ2-3, with D tentatively TRBD1 (6 bases). V lost 4 bases to trimming and J lost 0 bases, with 12 bases between them. Germline loops: CDR1 SGHRS, CDR2 YFSETQ. The CDR3 covers 15 residues. In DNA, the CDR3 is TGCGCCAGCAGCATGGACAGTGCTAGCACAGATACGCAGTATTTT. It encodes CASSMDSASTDTQYF. The variable domain in full, with the rest retrieved from reference TRBV5-1 and TRBJ2-3, is KAGVTQTPRYLIKTRGQQVTLSCSPISGHRSVSWYQQTPGQGLQFLFEYFSETQRNKGNFPGRFSGRQFSNSRSEMNVSTLELGDSALYLCASSMDSASTDTQYFGPGTRLTVL.

A word on this clonotype: A much larger clone lies a single base off, so this may be a read error. This is likely a read error, given that the CDR3 carries no conserved phenylalanine or tryptophan at its end. The chain combines TRBV15 with TRBJ1-5; D is undetermined. This CDR3 comprises 14 residues. Germline V gene sequence: CDR1 LNHNV, CDR2 YYDKDF (reference sequence). V was clipped by 1 base and J by 7 bases, with 11 bases between them. The CDR3 nucleotides are TGTGCCACCAGCAGAGGAGAGAAAGGGCAGCCCCAGCATCTT. Translated, it gives CATSRGEKGQPQHL.

This clonotype was counted many times. The CDR3 DNA is TGTGCCAGCAGGGACAGCTCCTACGAGCAGTACTTC. Its protein is CASRDSSYEQYF. This chain connects TRBV2 to TRBJ2-7, with a weak D call TRBD1 (6 bases). CDR3 length equals 12 residues. CDR1 and CDR2 (germline): SNHLY, FYNNEI. Between the trimmed V and J ends, which lost 6 bases and 0 bases, there was a span of 6 bases.

This clonotype appeared many times. The chain combines TRBV11-2 with TRBJ2-1; D may correspond to TRBD1 or TRBD2 (5 bases each). V was cut by 3 bases and J by 2 bases, with 11 bases left in between. Germline CDR1 reads SGHAT; CDR2 reads FQNNGV. The CDR3 is 15 amino acids. The CDR3 protein is CASSFEPGPYNEQFF. The CDR3 DNA sequence: TGTGCCAGCAGCTTCGAACCGGGACCCTACAATGAGCAGTTCTTC.

The gene calls are TRBV28 and TRBJ2-5; D remains unclear. Between the trimmed V and J ends, which lost 6 bases and 4 bases, there was a span of 12 bases. Germline-derived CDR1 and CDR2 are MDHEN and SYDVKM. The CDR3 runs 13 residues. The CDR3 sequence is CASSPAAGETQYF. CDR3 sequence (DNA): TGTGCCAGCAGCCCAGCCGCAGGAGAGACCCAGTACTTC.